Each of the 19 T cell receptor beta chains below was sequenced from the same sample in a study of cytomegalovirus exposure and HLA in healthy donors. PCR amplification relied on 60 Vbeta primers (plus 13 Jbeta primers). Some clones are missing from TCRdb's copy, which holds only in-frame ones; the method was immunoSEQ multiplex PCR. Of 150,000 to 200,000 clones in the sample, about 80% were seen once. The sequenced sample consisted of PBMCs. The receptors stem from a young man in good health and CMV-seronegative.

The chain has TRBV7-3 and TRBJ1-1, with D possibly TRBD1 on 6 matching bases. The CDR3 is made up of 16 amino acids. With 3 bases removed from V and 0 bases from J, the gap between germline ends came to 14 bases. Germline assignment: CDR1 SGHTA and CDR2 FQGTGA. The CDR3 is CASSFNPGHMNTEAFF. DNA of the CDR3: TGTGCCAGCAGCTTTAACCCGGGACACATGAACACTGAAGCTTTCTTT.

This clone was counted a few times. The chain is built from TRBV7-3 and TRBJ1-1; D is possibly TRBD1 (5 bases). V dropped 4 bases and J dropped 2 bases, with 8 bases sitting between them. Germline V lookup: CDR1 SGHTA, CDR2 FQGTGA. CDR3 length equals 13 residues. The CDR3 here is CASSSGPNTEAFF. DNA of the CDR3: TGTGCCAGCAGCTCAGGGCCTAACACTGAAGCTTTCTTT.

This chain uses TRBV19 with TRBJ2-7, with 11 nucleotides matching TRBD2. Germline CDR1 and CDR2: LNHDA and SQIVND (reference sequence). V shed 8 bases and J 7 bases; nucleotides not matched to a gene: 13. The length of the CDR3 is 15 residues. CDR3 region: CASGGSGLAGGEQYF. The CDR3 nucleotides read TGTGCCAGTGGCGGGAGCGGGCTAGCGGGAGGTGAGCAGTACTTC.

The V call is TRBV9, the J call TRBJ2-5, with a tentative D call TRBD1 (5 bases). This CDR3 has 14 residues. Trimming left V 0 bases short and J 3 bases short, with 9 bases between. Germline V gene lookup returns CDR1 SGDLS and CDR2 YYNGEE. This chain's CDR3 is CASSVGKDKETQYF. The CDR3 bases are TGTGCCAGCAGCGTAGGAAAGGACAAAGAGACCCAGTACTTC.

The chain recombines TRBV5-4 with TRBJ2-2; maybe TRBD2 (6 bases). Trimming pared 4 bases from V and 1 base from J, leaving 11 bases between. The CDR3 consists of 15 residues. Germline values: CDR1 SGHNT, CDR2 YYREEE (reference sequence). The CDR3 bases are TGTGCCAGCAGCCCCCCGGGGGTGAACACCGGGGAGCTGTTTTTT. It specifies CASSPPGVNTGELFF.

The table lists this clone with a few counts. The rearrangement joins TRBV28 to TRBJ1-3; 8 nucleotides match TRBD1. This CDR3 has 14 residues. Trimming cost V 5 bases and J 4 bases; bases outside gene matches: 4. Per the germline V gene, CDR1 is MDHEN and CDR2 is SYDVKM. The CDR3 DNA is TGTGCCAGCAGTCTAGACAGGGGCGGAAACACCATATATTTT. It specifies CASSLDRGGNTIYF.

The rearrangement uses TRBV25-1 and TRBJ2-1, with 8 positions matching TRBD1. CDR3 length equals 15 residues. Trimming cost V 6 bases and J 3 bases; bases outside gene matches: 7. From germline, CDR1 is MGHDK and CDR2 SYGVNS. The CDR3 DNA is TGTGCCAGCAGGATGACAGGGGAGGACTACAATGAGCAGTTCTTC. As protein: CASRMTGEDYNEQFF. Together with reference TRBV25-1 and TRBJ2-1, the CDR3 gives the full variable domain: EADIYQTPRYLVIGTGKKITLECSQTMGHDKMYWYQQDPGMELHLIHYSYGVNSTEKGDLSSESTVSRIRTEHFPLTLESARPSHTSQYLCASRMTGEDYNEQFFGPGTRLTVL.

The CDR3 sequence: CATSRHTGENTEAFF. The CDR3 DNA follows: TGTGCCACCAGCCGCCACACAGGGGAGAACACTGAAGCTTTCTTT. This chain links TRBV15 with TRBJ1-1; 7 bases match TRBD1. The CDR3 consists of 15 residues. Trimming at V came to 5 bases and at J to 1 base, leaving 7 bases not matched to a gene. The germline gives CDR1 LNHNV, CDR2 YYDKDF (reference sequence).

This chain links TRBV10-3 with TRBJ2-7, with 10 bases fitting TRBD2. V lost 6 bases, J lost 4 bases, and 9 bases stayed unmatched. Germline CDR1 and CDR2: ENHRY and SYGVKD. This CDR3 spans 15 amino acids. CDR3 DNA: TGTGCCATCAGGGGAGCGGGGGGGGAATCGTACGAGCAGTACTTC. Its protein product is CAIRGAGGESYEQYF.

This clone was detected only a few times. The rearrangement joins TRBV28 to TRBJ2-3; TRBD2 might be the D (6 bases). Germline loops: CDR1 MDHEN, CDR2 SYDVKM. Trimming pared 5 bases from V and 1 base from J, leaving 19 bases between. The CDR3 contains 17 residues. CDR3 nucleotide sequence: TGTGCCAGCAGTCCTTCCGGGGGATGGATTCGCACAGATACGCAGTATTTT. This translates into CASSPSGGWIRTDTQYF. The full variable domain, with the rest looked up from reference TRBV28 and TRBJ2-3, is DVKVTQSSRYLVKRTGEKVFLECVQDMDHENMFWYRQDPGLGLRLIYFSYDVKMKEKGDIPEGYSVSREKKERFSLILESASTNQTSMYLCASSPSGGWIRTDTQYFGPGTRLTVL.

CDR3 sequence (DNA): TGTGCCAGTAGTCTCTTCTCACAGGGGCGTAAAGATACGCAGTATTTT. Protein: CASSLFSQGRKDTQYF. This chain connects TRBV19 to TRBJ2-3; 7 bases fit TRBD1. With 5 bases clipped from V and 5 bases from J, the junction kept 13 bases outside the gene matches. Germline CDR1 and CDR2: LNHDA and SQIVND (reference sequence). The CDR3 consists of 16 residues. Variable domain in full (rest from reference TRBV19 and TRBJ2-3): DGGITQSPKYLFRKEGQNVTLSCEQNLNHDAMYWYRQDPGQGLRLIYYSQIVNDFQKGDIAEGYSVSREKKESFPLTVTSAQKNPTAFYLCASSLFSQGRKDTQYFGPGTRLTVL.

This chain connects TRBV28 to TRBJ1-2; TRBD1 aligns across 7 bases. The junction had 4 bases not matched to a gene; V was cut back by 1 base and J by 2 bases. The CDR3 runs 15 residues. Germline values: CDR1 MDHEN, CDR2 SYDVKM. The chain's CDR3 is CASSLLSGGNYGYTF. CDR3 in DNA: TGTGCCAGCAGTTTATTATCAGGGGGGAACTATGGCTACACCTTC.

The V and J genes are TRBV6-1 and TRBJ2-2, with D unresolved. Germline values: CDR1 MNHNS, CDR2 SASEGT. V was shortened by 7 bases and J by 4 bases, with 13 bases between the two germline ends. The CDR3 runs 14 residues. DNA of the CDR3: TGTGCCAGCAACATGGGTAGCCCCACCGGGGAGCTGTTTTTT. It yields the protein CASNMGSPTGELFF.

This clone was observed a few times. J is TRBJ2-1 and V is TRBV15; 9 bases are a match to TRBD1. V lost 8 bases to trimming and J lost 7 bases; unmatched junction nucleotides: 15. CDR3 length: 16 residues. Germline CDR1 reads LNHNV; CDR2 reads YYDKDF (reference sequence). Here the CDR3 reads CATEALGTGWGNEQFF. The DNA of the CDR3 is TGTGCCACCGAGGCACTCGGGACAGGGTGGGGGAATGAGCAGTTCTTC.

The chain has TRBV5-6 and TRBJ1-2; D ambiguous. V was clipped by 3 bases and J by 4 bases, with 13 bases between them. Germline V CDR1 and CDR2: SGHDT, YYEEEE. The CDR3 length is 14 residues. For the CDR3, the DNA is TGTGCCAGCAGCTGGAGTAGTTCTTTCTATGGCTACACCTTC. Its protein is CASSWSSSFYGYTF.

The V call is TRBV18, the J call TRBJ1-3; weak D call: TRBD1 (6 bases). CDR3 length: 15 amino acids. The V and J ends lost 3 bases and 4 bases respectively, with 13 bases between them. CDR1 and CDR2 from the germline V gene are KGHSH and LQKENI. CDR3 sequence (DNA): TGTGCCAGCTCACCGCAGGGGAAATGGGGAAACACCATATATTTT. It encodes CASSPQGKWGNTIYF.

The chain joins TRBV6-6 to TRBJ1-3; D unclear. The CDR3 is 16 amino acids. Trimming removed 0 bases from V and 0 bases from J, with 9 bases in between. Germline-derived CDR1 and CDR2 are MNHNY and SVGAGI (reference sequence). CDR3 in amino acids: CASSYSGSSSGNTIYF. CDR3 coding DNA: TGTGCCAGCAGTTACTCCGGGAGTTCCTCTGGAAACACCATATATTTT.

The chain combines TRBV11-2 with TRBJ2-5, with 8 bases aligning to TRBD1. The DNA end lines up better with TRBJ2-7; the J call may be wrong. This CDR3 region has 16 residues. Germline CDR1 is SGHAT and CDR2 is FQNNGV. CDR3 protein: CASSWEDRAGSYEQYF. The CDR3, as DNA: TGTGCCAGCAGTTGGGAGGACAGGGCGGGATCGTACGAGCAGTACTTC.

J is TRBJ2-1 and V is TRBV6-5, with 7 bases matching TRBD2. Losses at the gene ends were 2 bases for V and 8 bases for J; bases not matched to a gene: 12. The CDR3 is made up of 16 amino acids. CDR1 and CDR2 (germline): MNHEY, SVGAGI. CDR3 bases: TGTGCCAGCAGTTACGGGCGGACTAGATATGTATATGAGCAGTTCTTC. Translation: CASSYGRTRYVYEQFF.